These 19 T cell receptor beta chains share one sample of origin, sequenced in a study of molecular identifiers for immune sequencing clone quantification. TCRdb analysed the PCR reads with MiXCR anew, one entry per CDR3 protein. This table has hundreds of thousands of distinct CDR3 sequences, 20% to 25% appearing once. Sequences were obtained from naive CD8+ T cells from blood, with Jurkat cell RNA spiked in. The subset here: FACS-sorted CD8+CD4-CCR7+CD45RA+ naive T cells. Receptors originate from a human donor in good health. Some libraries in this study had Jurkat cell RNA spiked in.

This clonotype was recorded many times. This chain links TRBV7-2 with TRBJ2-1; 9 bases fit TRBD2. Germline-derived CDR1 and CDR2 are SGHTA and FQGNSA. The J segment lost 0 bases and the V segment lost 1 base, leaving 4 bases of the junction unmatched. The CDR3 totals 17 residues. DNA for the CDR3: TGTGCCAGCAGCTTAGTTGCGGGAGGGAGCTCCTACAATGAGCAGTTCTTC. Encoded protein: CASSLVAGGSSYNEQFF.

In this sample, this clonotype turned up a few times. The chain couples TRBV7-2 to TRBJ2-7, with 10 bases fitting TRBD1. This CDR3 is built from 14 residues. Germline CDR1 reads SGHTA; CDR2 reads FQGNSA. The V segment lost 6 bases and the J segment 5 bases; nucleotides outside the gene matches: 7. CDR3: CASRAGTGVHEQYF. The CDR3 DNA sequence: TGTGCCAGCAGGGCCGGGACAGGGGTCCACGAGCAGTACTTC.

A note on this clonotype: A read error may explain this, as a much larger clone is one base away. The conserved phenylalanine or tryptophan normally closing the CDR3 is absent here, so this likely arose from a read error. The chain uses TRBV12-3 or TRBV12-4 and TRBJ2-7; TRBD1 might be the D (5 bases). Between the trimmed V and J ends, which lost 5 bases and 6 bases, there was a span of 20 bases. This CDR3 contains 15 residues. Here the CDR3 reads CASSLGAGLLFEQYS. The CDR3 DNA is TGTGCCAGCAGTCTAGGGGCCGGGCTGCTGTTCGAGCAGTACTCC.

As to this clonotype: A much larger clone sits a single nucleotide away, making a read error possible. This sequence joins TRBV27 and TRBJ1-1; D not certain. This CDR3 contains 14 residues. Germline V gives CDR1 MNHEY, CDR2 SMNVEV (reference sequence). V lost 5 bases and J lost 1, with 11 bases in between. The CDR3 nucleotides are TGTGCCAGCAGTCTAGGCGCAGGGAACACTGAAGCTTTCTTT. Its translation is CASSLGAGNTEAFF.

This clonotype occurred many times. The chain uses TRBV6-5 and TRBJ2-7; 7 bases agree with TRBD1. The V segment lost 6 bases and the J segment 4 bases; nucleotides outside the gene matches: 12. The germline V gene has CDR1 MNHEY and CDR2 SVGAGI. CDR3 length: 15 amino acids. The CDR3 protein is CASSSYSGQDYEQYF. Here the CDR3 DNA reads TGTGCCAGCAGCAGTTACTCTGGACAGGATTACGAGCAGTACTTC.

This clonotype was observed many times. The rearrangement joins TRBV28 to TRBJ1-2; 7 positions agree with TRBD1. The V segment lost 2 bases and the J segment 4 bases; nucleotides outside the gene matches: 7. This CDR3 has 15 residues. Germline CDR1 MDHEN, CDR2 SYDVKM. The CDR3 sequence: CASSLPRKGAYGYTF. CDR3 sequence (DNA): TGTGCCAGCAGTTTACCCCGAAAGGGGGCCTATGGCTACACCTTC.

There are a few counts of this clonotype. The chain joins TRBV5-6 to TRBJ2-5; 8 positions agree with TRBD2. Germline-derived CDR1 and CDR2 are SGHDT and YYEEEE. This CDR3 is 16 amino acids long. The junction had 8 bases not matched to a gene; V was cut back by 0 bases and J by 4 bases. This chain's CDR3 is CASSLASGGPRETQYF. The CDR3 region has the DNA TGTGCCAGCAGCTTGGCATCGGGGGGGCCTCGAGAGACCCAGTACTTC. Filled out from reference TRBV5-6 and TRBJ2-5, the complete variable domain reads DAGVTQSPTHLIKTRGQQVTLRCSPKSGHDTVSWYQQALGQGPQFIFQYYEEEERQRGNFPDRFSGHQFPNYSSELNVNALLLGDSALYLCASSLASGGPRETQYFGPGTRLLVL.

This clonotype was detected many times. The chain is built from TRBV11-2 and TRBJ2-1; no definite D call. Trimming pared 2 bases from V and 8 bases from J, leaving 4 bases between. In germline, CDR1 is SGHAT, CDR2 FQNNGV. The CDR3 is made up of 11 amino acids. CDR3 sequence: CASSLNYEQFF. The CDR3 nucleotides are TGTGCCAGCAGCTTAAACTATGAGCAGTTCTTC.

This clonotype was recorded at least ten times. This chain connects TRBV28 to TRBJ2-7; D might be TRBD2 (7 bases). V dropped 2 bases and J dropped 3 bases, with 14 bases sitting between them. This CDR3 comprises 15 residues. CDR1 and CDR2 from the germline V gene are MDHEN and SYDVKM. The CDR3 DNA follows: TGTGCCAGCAGTTTACTCGGCGGGGGCTTCTACGAGCAGTACTTC. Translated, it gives CASSLLGGGFYEQYF.

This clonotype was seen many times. The chain's CDR3 is CSVEDGGTYTGELFF. The CDR3 bases are TGCAGCGTTGAAGATGGCGGGACCTACACCGGGGAGCTGTTTTTT. This chain connects TRBV29-1 to TRBJ2-2; TRBD2 is a possible D gene (6 bases). CDR1 is SQVTM and CDR2 is ANQGSEA in the germline V gene. V lost 0 bases, J lost 3 bases, and 11 bases lay in between. This CDR3 contains 15 residues.

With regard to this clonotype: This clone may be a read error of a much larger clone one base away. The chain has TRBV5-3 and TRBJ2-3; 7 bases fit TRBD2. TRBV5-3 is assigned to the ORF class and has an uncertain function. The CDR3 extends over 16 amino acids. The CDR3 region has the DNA TGTGTCAGCAGCTTAGTTGGCGGGGGAACCACAGATACGCAGTATTTT. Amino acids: CVSSLVGGGTTDTQYF.

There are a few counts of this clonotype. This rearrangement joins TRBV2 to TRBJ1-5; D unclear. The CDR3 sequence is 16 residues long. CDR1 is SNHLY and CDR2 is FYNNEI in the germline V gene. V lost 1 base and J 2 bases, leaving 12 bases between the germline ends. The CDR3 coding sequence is TGTGCCAGCAGTGAAGTTGCGGGTGGGGGCAATCAGCCCCAGCATTTT. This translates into CASSEVAGGGNQPQHF.

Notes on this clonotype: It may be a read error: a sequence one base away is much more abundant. The CDR3: CASSESGEPFF. The CDR3 DNA follows: TGTGCCAGCAGTGAAAGCGGGGAGCCGTTTTTT. The chain has TRBV28 and TRBJ2-2; 7 nucleotides line up with TRBD2. CDR3 length: 11 residues. Germline CDR1 reads MDHEN; CDR2 reads SYDVKM.

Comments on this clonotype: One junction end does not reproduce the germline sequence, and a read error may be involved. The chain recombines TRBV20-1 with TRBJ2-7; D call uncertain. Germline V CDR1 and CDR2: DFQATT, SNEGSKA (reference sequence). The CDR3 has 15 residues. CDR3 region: CSARDFTMSSYKQYF. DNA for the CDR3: TGCAGTGCTAGAGATTTCACGATGTCATCCTACAAGCAGTACTTC.

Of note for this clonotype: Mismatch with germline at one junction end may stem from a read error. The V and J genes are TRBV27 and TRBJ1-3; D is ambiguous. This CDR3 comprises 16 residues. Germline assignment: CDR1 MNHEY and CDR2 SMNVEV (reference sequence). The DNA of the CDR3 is TGTGCCAGCAGTTCCAATATGGGAATCTCTGGAGACACCATATATTTT. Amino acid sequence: CASSSNMGISGDTIYF.

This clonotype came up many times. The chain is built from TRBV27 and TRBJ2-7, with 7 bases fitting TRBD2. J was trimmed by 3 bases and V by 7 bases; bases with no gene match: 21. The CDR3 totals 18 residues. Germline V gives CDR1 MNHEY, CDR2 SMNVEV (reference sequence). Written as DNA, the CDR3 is TGTGCCAGCACCCAAATCGGGAGGTCCAGGGCTTTAATCTACGAGCAGTACTTC. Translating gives CASTQIGRSRALIYEQYF.

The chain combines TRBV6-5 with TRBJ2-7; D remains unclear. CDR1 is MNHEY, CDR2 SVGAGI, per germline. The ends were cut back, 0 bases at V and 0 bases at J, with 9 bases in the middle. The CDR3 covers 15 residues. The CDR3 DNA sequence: TGTGCCAGCAGTTACTCCGGGTTTAGCTCCTACGAGCAGTACTTC. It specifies CASSYSGFSSYEQYF.

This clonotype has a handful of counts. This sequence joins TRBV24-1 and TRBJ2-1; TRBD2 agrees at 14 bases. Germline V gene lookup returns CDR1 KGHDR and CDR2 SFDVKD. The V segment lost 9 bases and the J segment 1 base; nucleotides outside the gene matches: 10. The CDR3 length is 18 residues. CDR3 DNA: TGTGCCACCTGGACTAGCGGGGGGCCGCTGGCTTCCTACAATGAGCAGTTCTTC. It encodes CATWTSGGPLASYNEQFF.

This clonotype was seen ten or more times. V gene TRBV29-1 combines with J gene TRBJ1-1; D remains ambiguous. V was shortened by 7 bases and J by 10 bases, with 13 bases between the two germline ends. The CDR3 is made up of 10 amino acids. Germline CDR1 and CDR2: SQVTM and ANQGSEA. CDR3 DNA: TGCAGCGCTGACTCCGGGCTAGCTTTCTTT. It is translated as CSADSGLAFF.